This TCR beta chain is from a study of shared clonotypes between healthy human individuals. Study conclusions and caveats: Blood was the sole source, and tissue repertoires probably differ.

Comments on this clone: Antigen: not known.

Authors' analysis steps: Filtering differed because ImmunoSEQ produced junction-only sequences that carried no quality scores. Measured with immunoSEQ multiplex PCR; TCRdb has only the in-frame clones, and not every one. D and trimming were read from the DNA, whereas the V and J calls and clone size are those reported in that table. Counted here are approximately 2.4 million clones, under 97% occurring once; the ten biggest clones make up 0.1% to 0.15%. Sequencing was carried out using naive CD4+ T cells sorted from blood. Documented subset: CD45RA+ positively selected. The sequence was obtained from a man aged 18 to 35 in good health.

The CDR3 DNA reads as TGTGCCAGCAGGAGCACAACTAATGAAAAACTGTTTTTT. Amino acid sequence: CASRSTTNEKLFF. V is TRBV27 and J is TRBJ1-4; D not certain. Germline V gene sequence: CDR1 MNHEY, CDR2 SMNVEV (reference sequence). Trimming took off 6 bases at V and 0 bases at J, with 5 bases between the two ends. CDR3 length: 13 residues.